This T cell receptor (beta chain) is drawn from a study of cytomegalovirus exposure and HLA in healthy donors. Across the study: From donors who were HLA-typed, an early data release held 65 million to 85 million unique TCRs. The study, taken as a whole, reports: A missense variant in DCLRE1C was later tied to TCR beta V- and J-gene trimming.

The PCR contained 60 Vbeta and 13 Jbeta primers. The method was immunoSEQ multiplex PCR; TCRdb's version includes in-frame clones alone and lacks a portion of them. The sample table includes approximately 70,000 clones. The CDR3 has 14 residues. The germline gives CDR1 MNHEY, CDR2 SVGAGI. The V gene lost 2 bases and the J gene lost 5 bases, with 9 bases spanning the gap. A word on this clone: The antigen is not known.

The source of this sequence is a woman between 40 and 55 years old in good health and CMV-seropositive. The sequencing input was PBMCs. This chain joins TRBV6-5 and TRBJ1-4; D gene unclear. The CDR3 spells CASSYGPGNEKLFF. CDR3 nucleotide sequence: TGTGCCAGCAGTTACGGTCCGGGGAATGAAAAACTGTTTTTT.